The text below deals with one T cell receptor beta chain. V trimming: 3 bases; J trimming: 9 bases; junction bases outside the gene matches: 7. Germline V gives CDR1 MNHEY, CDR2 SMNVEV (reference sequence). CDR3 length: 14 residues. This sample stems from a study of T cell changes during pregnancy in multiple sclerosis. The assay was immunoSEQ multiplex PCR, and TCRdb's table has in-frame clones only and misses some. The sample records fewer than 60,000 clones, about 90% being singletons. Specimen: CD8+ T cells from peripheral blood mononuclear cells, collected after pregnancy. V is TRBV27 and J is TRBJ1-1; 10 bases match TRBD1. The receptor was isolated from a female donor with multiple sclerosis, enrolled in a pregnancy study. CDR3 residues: CASSLTGQGSKAFF. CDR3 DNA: TGTGCCAGCAGTTTGACGGGACAGGGGAGCAAAGCTTTCTTT.